The text below deals with one T cell receptor (beta chain). Its target is unknown. Both 60 Vbeta primers and 13 Jbeta primers went into the PCR. This table comes from immunoSEQ multiplex PCR, and its TCRdb copy is limited to in-frame clones, with some not included. The table has about 110,000 clones, 76% seen once. The source of the sample is a study of cytomegalovirus exposure and HLA in healthy donors. Germline V lookup: CDR1 SGHTA, CDR2 FQGNSA. V lost 4 bases, J lost 6 bases, and 12 bases lay in between. CDR3 size: 13 residues. Study-wide points: The majority of TCR sequences were rare, yet some public TCRs appeared in many donors. The analysis excluded some indistinguishable V segments, including TRBV6-2 and TRBV6-3.

The sample comprised PBMCs. J is TRBJ1-2 and V is TRBV7-2; no clear D gene. The TCR was taken from a man under 40 in good health and CMV-seropositive. The CDR3 DNA follows: TGTGCCAGCAGCTCCGGGATCGCGGATGGCTACACCTTC. It specifies CASSSGIADGYTF.